The clone carrying this T cell receptor beta chain was counted at least ten times. The CDR3 is 19 amino acids. Germline V gene data show CDR1 as DFQATT and CDR2 as SNEGSKA (reference sequence). The V and J ends lost 3 bases and 1 base, in that order; junction bases with no gene match: 16. This sample is part of a study of T cells in Graves' hyperthyroidism and ophthalmopathy. Amplification yielded TCR beta CDR3 regions, with RNA transcripts as the source. With the HTBI primer set, the TCR CDR3 went through a first round of RT-PCR. Each CDR3 protein is one row after TCRdb ran MiXCR on the multiplex PCR reads. The sample holds more than 300,000 distinct CDR3 sequences, about 18% seen once.

The clonotype originates from a woman aged 25 to 39 with Graves' hyperthyroidism that later progressed to Graves' ophthalmopathy. The gene calls are TRBV20-1 and TRBJ2-5; 11 nucleotides line up with TRBD1. The sequencing sample was made of blood. CDR3 DNA: TGCAGTGCTAGCTTCCTCGAGGACAGGGGGCGAGTTAGCCAAGAGACCCAGTACTTC. Its protein is CSASFLEDRGRVSQETQYF.